The 29 T cell receptor beta chains presented below share a single source sample, sequenced in a study of blood T cells in healthy people across ages. Using a J-beta primer mix together with a sample-barcoded 5' primer, a second PCR was run for about 6 to 12 cycles. TCRdb itself ran the 5' RACE reads through MiXCR, one entry per CDR3 protein. The sample includes about 730,000 distinct CDR3 sequences, around 46% of them seen just once. Material: blood. The receptors come from a woman in her sixties or seventies in good health.

This clonotype was detected a few times. The chain joins TRBV5-1 to TRBJ2-5, with 7 positions matching TRBD1. There are 18 residues in the CDR3. Germline V gives CDR1 SGHRS, CDR2 YFSETQ. Unmatched junction bases numbered 16, after V lost 0 bases and J lost 5 bases. The CDR3 protein is CASSLAVVTGTFGETQYF. CDR3 nucleotides: TGCGCCAGCAGCTTGGCCGTTGTGACAGGGACGTTCGGGGAGACCCAGTACTTC.

The chain combines TRBV6-2 or TRBV6-3 with TRBJ2-4; TRBD2 matches at 9 bases. This CDR3 has 16 amino acids. Germline V gene data show CDR1 as MNHEY and CDR2 as SVGEGT. V lost 5 bases and J lost 7; bases outside the gene matches: 12. The CDR3 here is CASSKGGLALSNIQYF. CDR3 in DNA: TGTGCCAGCAGTAAAGGGGGACTAGCATTATCGAACATTCAGTACTTC.

This clonotype was counted a few times. Written as DNA, the CDR3 is TGTGCCAGCAGCTTAACCTCCGGGAGGAACTATGGCTACACCTTC. Its translation: CASSLTSGRNYGYTF. This chain uses TRBV11-2 with TRBJ1-2, with no clear D. Trimming cost V 2 bases and J 2 bases, with 12 bases left between them. The CDR3 consists of 15 residues. The germline V gene encodes CDR1 SGHAT and CDR2 FQNNGV.

This clonotype has a handful of counts. In DNA, the CDR3 is TGTGCCGGACTTACCTCTGGGGCCAACGTCCTGACTTTC. Protein: CAGLTSGANVLTF. The chain has TRBV6-1 and TRBJ2-6; D is perhaps TRBD2 (5 bases). The V and J ends lost 11 bases and 0 bases respectively, with 8 bases between them. Germline V gene lookup returns CDR1 MNHNS and CDR2 SASEGT. This CDR3 is built from 13 residues.

This clonotype was detected a few times. This chain uses TRBV6-1 with TRBJ2-5; TRBD2 matches 12 bases. The CDR3 consists of 17 residues. V gave up 3 bases and J gave up 1 base; unmatched junction bases: 6. Germline V gives CDR1 MNHNS, CDR2 SASEGT. The CDR3 protein is CASSDPRTSGTQETQYF. The CDR3 DNA reads TGTGCCAGCAGTGACCCTCGGACTAGCGGGACCCAAGAGACCCAGTACTTC.

This chain uses TRBV12-3 or TRBV12-4 with TRBJ1-5; no reliable D call. This CDR3 has 13 amino acids. Trimming stripped 3 bases from V and 7 bases from J, with 10 bases between. The CDR3: CASSFEGTQPQHF. The DNA for the CDR3 is TGTGCCAGCAGTTTCGAGGGAACCCAGCCCCAGCATTTT.

Notes on this clonotype: A junction end diverges from the germline sequence, so it may reflect a read error. J is TRBJ2-5 and V is TRBV5-4; D assignment may be TRBD1 or TRBD2 (5 bases each). Germline CDR1 SGHNT, CDR2 YYREEE (reference sequence). The CDR3 loop spans 14 amino acids. The CDR3 region is CTSSLAGATETQYF. The CDR3 nucleotides are TGTACCAGCAGCTTGGCCGGGGCTACGGAGACCCAGTACTTC.

The rearrangement joins TRBV14 to TRBJ2-3, with 14 bases aligning to TRBD2. Germline values: CDR1 SGHDN, CDR2 FVKESK. This CDR3 comprises 18 residues. V gave up 0 bases and J gave up 6 bases; unmatched junction bases: 8. The CDR3 sequence: CASSQDATSGRVTDTQYF. The DNA of the CDR3 is TGTGCCAGCAGCCAAGATGCGACTAGCGGGAGGGTGACGGATACGCAGTATTTT.

This sequence joins TRBV18 and TRBJ1-5; D is possibly TRBD1 (6 bases). V was trimmed by 5 bases and J by 3 bases, leaving 14 bases between them. The germline V gene encodes CDR1 KGHSH and CDR2 LQKENI. The CDR3 has 15 residues. The CDR3 loop reads CASSVQGEYNQPQHF. The CDR3 coding sequence is TGTGCCAGCTCAGTACAGGGAGAGTACAATCAGCCCCAGCATTTT.

The chain is built from TRBV7-9 and TRBJ2-4, with 8 bases matching TRBD1. Looked up from germline, CDR1 is SEHNR and CDR2 is FQNEAQ (reference sequence). CDR3 length: 18 residues. V was clipped by 5 bases and J by 0 bases; unmatched bases: 12. This chain's CDR3 is CASSLLTGASIAKNIQYF. For the CDR3, the DNA is TGTGCCAGCAGCCTCCTGACAGGGGCATCAATAGCCAAAAACATTCAGTACTTC. The full variable domain, completed using reference TRBV7-9 and TRBJ2-4, is DTGVSQNPRHKITKRGQNVTFRCDPISEHNRLYWYRQTLGQGPEFLTYFQNEAQLEKSRLLSDRFSAERPKGSFSTLEIQRTEQGDSAMYLCASSLLTGASIAKNIQYFGAGTRLSVL.

This clonotype was counted many times. The chain employs TRBV9 and TRBJ2-6, with TRBD2 matching 7 bases. V shed 0 bases and J 2 bases; nucleotides not matched to a gene: 2. Germline assignment: CDR1 SGDLS and CDR2 YYNGEE. This CDR3 has 16 amino acids. The CDR3 region has the DNA TGTGCCAGCAGCGTAGTGGGGGGGACTGGGGCCAACGTCCTGACTTTC. Translating it yields CASSVVGGTGANVLTF.

The sample holds one count of this clonotype. V gene TRBV10-3 combines with J gene TRBJ2-3; 10 nucleotides agree with TRBD2. From germline, CDR1 is ENHRY and CDR2 SYGVKD. The CDR3 sequence is 15 residues long. After removal of 10 bases from V and 2 bases from J, the junction contained 9 bases not matched to a gene. The CDR3 spells CASRKRGGDTDTQYF. DNA of the CDR3: TGTGCCAGCCGAAAGCGGGGGGGCGACACAGATACGCAGTATTTT.

In this sample, this clonotype turned up a few times. The CDR3 reads CASSGTGFARDGYTF. Here the CDR3 DNA reads TGCGCCAGCAGCGGCACAGGTTTCGCGAGGGATGGCTACACCTTC. The J gene is TRBJ1-2, the V gene TRBV5-1, with D perhaps matching TRBD1 (5 bases). CDR1 and CDR2 (germline): SGHRS, YFSETQ. The CDR3 loop spans 15 amino acids. V was clipped by 4 bases and J by 6 bases, with 19 bases between them.

The chain joins TRBV20-1 to TRBJ1-1, with TRBD1 matching 7 bases. This CDR3 has 11 residues. Germline V lookup: CDR1 DFQATT, CDR2 SNEGSKA (reference sequence). V shed 6 bases, J shed 6 bases, and the junction held 4 bases outside the gene matches. Written as DNA, the CDR3 is TGCAGTGCGACAGGGTACGCTGAAGCTTTCTTT. Its protein product is CSATGYAEAFF.

The rearrangement joins TRBV2 to TRBJ2-2; 7 positions agree with TRBD1. Trimming at V came to 6 bases and at J to 1 base, leaving 5 bases not matched to a gene. The germline CDR1 and CDR2 sequences are SNHLY and FYNNEI. CDR3 size: 15 residues. The CDR3 nucleotides read TGTGCCAGCAGAGACAGGGCCCTGAACACCGGGGAGCTGTTTTTT. Its protein is CASRDRALNTGELFF.

This chain links TRBV12-3 or TRBV12-4 with TRBJ2-1; no clear D. The germline V and J ends were trimmed by 7 bases and 8 bases, with 18 bases remaining between them. CDR3 length: 14 residues. In nucleotides, the CDR3 is TGTGCCAGCAATGGGCTCGGTCGATGGTATGAGCAGTTCTTC. Translating it yields CASNGLGRWYEQFF.

The chain recombines TRBV20-1 with TRBJ2-1; TRBD2 matches 14 bases. This CDR3 is 15 amino acids long. Germline V lookup: CDR1 DFQATT, CDR2 SNEGSKA (reference sequence). V shed 6 bases and J 5 bases; nucleotides not matched to a gene: 6. The CDR3 nucleotides read TGCAGTGCCGCGACGGGACTAGCGGGAGACAATGAGCAGTTCTTC. Translating it yields CSAATGLAGDNEQFF.

The gene calls are TRBV7-8 and TRBJ2-7; 10 nucleotides match TRBD1. Germline values: CDR1 SGHVS, CDR2 FQNEAQ. Germline trimming cut 0 bases from V and 2 bases from J; bases unmatched to any gene: 4. The CDR3 extends over 16 amino acids. The CDR3 DNA follows: TGTGCCAGCAGCTTAGCGGAGACAGGGGGCCCCTACGAGCAGTACTTC. Amino acid sequence: CASSLAETGGPYEQYF.

About this clonotype itself: Germline and junction disagree at one end, which may indicate a read error. The V call is TRBV7-2, the J call TRBJ2-4; either TRBD1 or TRBD2 may fit D (5 bases each). The DNA end is a closer match to TRBJ2-5, so the J assignment may be wrong. The CDR3 is 14 residues long. Germline CDR1 SGHTA, CDR2 FQGNSA. DNA of the CDR3: TGTGCCGGCAGCCGACTATGGGGCGTGGAGACCCAGTACTTC. Its protein is CAGSRLWGVETQYF.

This clonotype was counted between two and nine times. Mismatch with germline at one junction end may stem from a read error. The CDR3 loop is CASSLTGTGGQLRHGYTF. The CDR3 DNA sequence: TGTGCCAGCAGCCTCACCGGGACAGGGGGCCAATTACGCCATGGTTACACCTTC. The chain uses TRBV7-9 and TRBJ1-2, with 12 bases fitting TRBD1. This CDR3 has 18 residues. Germline V CDR1 and CDR2: SEHNR, FQNEAQ (reference sequence).

The table lists this clonotype with a count of one. The chain employs TRBV7-2 and TRBJ2-5, with 9 nucleotides matching TRBD2. The junction had 18 bases not matched to a gene; V was cut back by 5 bases and J by 11 bases. Germline V gene sequence: CDR1 SGHTA, CDR2 FQGNSA. The CDR3 runs to 16 residues. CDR3 loop: CASSQRAGGGYNEQYF. The DNA of the CDR3 is TGTGCCAGCAGCCAGAGAGCGGGAGGCGGGTACAATGAGCAGTACTTC.

This chain joins TRBV7-2 and TRBJ2-7; 7 bases are shared with TRBD2. The germline gives CDR1 SGHTA, CDR2 FQGNSA. This CDR3 spans 12 amino acids. Trimming took 1 base from V and 10 from J; bases not matched to a gene: 4. The CDR3 here is CASSLVAGAQYF. The DNA of the CDR3 is TGTGCCAGCAGCTTAGTAGCGGGTGCCCAGTACTTC.

The chain recombines TRBV3-1 with TRBJ1-2; no definite D call. Germline V CDR1 and CDR2: LGHDT, YNNKEL (reference sequence). This CDR3 region has 12 residues. Trimming pared 5 bases from V and 1 base from J, leaving 5 bases between. The CDR3: CASSYINYGYTF. In nucleotides, the CDR3 is TGTGCCAGCAGCTATATTAACTATGGCTACACCTTC.

Details on this clonotype: This may arise from a read error, as a much more abundant clone is one base away. This chain uses TRBV29-1 with TRBJ2-5; D remains ambiguous. V was cut by 4 bases and J by 1 base, with 10 bases left in between. CDR1 SQVTM and CDR2 ANQGSEA come from the germline V gene. The CDR3 totals 13 residues. CDR3 DNA sequence: TGCAGCGTTGCATTTGGCAGCCAAGAGACCCAGTACTTC. Amino acid sequence: CSVAFGSQETQYF.

This clonotype has ten or more counts. The chain employs TRBV6-5 and TRBJ2-7, with D tentatively TRBD1 (6 bases). Germline values: CDR1 MNHEY, CDR2 SVGAGI. This CDR3 region has 15 residues. Trimming pared 2 bases from V and 0 bases from J, leaving 11 bases between. The CDR3 region has the DNA TGTGCCAGCAGTTACGCCGGGACACTCTCCTACGAGCAGTACTTC. The encoded protein is CASSYAGTLSYEQYF.

This clonotype turned up a few times. The rearrangement links TRBV9 to TRBJ2-3, with 10 bases that match TRBD1. The CDR3 spans 15 residues. The J segment lost 3 bases and the V segment lost 1 base, leaving 2 bases of the junction unmatched. The germline V gene has CDR1 SGDLS and CDR2 YYNGEE. The CDR3 DNA reads TGTGCCAGCAGCGTATTGGGACAGGGGACAGATACGCAGTATTTT. Its translation: CASSVLGQGTDTQYF. Looking up the rest from reference TRBV9 and TRBJ2-3 gives the full variable domain: DSGVTQTPKHLITATGQRVTLRCSPRSGDLSVYWYQQSLDQGLQFLIQYYNGEERAKGNILERFSAQQFPDLHSELNLSSLELGDSALYFCASSVLGQGTDTQYFGPGTRLTVL.

Notes on this clonotype: The germline gene is not matched at one end of the junction; a read error may be the cause. The rearrangement links TRBV12-3 or TRBV12-4 to TRBJ2-1; 11 bases are a match to TRBD2. The J call is in doubt because the DNA end fits TRBJ2-7 better. The CDR3 spans 19 residues. CDR3: CTSSFRLAGIQVSYNEQYF. In nucleotides, the CDR3 is TGTACCAGTAGTTTTCGACTAGCGGGAATCCAGGTCTCCTACAATGAGCAGTACTTC.

The V call is TRBV7-3, the J call TRBJ2-3; 13 nucleotides match TRBD2. In germline, CDR1 is SGHTA, CDR2 FQGTGA. The CDR3 loop spans 17 amino acids. V lost 5 bases to trimming and J lost 4 bases; unmatched junction nucleotides: 9. The CDR3 protein is CASSTSTSGRMADTQYF. The CDR3 nucleotides read TGTGCCAGCAGCACCTCGACTAGCGGGAGGATGGCAGATACGCAGTATTTT.

Concerning this clonotype: This may come from a read error, since a much larger clone is one base off. The V call is TRBV7-2, the J call TRBJ1-2; the D is unclear. The germline V gene has CDR1 SGHTA and CDR2 FQGNSA. V lost 7 bases and J lost 2, with 14 bases in between. There are 14 residues in the CDR3. DNA of the CDR3: TGTGCCAGCACTGTAGTTGGGAGGAACTATGGCTACACCTTC. This translates into CASTVVGRNYGYTF.